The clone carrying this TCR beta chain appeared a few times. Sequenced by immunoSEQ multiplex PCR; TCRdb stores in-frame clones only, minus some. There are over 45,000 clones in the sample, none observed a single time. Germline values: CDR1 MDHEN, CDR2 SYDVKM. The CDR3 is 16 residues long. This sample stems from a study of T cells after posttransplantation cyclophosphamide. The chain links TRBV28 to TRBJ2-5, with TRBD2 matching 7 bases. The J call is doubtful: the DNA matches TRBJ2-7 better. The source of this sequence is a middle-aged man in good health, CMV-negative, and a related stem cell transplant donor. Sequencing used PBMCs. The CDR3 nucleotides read TGTGCCACTTTCCCCCCCGTGGCGGGAGTAACATACGAGCAGTACTTC. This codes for CATFPPVAGVTYEQYF.